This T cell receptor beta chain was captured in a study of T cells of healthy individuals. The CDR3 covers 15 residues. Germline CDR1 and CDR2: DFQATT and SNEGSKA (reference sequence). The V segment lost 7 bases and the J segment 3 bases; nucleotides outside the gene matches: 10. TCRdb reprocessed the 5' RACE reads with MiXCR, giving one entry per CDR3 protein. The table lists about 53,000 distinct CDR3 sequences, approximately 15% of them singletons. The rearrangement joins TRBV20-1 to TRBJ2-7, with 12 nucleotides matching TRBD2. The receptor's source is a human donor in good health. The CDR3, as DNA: TGCAGTGTCATCCCGACTAGCGGGAGCCTCTACGAGCAGTACTTC. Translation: CSVIPTSGSLYEQYF.